This T cell receptor (beta chain) emerged from a study of regulatory T cells in long-lasting Graves disease. Study results and limitations: There were preferences for TRBV28, TRBJ1-2 and TRBJ2-5 in persistent disease.

Relying on iRepertoire HTBI primers and Arm-PCR of CDR3 regions, the team built TCR beta libraries. TCRdb analysed the multiplex PCR reads with MiXCR anew, one entry per CDR3 protein. This sample has around 500,000 distinct CDR3 sequences, with roughly 15% found just once. This clonotype was seen a single time. What it binds is unknown. A read error may be the cause here, since a much bigger clone is one base away. Since no conserved phenylalanine or tryptophan closes the CDR3, a read error is the likely cause. As for time point: newly diagnosed GD, antithyroid drugs for less than 3 months. After RNA was extracted from PBMCs, the TCR library was made from it. Germline-derived CDR1 and CDR2 are SGHRS and YFSETQ. There are 14 residues in the CDR3. V was pared by 2 bases and J by 4 bases, with 5 bases of the junction left unmatched. The same specimen was also included in a second study, on T cells in Graves' hyperthyroidism and ophthalmopathy. That source notes: In making diagnoses, clinical symptoms, serum thyroxine and TRAb, thyroid ultrasound and orbital computed tomography were all used. TCR CDR3 underwent first-round RT-PCR with the HTBI primer set.

The chain links TRBV5-1 to TRBJ2-7; 8 bases line up with TRBD1. This clonotype originated in a woman aged 35-60 years with Graves disease. This sample comprised peripheral blood mononuclear cells (PBMCs), obtained at new diagnosis, from a patient treated with antithyroid drugs. For the CDR3, the DNA is TGCGCCAGCAGCTTCAGACAGGGGACGTACGAGCAGTACTCC. Translated, it gives CASSFRQGTYEQYS.